A few counts support the clone carrying this T cell receptor (beta chain). The antigen remains undetermined. TCRdb independently ran MiXCR on the reads; one entry per CDR3 protein. The sample shows 250,000 to 300,000 distinct CDR3 sequences, 20% to 25% of them seen only once. The source of the sample is a study of T cell repertoires in cytomegalovirus infection. Overall study: Recently identified HLA-C-restricted CMV epitopes and well-studied HLA-B-restricted CMV epitopes were used by the study.

Germline V lookup: CDR1 MNHNS, CDR2 SASEGT. CDR3 length equals 13 residues. Trimming took 6 bases from V and 4 from J; bases not matched to a gene: 4. Overall study results and limits: What dominated the ex vivo response were HLA-C-restricted CMV-specific TCR beta clonotypes.

Sequenced material: cultured PBMCs, taken from culture after CMV antigen stimulation. The chain joins TRBV6-1 to TRBJ2-7; 9 nucleotides align to TRBD1. The clonotype originates from a human donor in good health (CMV status not recorded). Some clones in this sample may be carry-over from other donors' samples. CDR3 protein: CASSQTGGYEQYV. The CDR3 DNA follows: TGTGCCAGCAGCCAGACAGGGGGTTACGAGCAGTACGTC.